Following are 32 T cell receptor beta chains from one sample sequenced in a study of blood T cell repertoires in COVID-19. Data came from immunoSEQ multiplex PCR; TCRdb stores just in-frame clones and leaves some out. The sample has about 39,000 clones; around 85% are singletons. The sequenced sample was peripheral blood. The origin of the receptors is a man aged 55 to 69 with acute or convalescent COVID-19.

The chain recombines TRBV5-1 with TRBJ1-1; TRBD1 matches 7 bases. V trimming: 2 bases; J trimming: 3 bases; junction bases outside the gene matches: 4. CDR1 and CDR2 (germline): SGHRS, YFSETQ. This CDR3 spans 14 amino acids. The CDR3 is CASSLQGSDTEAFF. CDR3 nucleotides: TGCGCCAGCAGCTTACAGGGGTCGGACACTGAAGCTTTCTTT.

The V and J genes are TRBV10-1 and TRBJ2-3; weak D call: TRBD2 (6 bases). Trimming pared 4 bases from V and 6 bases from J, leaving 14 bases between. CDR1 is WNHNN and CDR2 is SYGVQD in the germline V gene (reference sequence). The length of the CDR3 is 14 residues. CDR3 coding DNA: TGCGCCAGCAGTGCGCCCGGCAGCGGGGATACGCAGTATTTT. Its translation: CASSAPGSGDTQYF.

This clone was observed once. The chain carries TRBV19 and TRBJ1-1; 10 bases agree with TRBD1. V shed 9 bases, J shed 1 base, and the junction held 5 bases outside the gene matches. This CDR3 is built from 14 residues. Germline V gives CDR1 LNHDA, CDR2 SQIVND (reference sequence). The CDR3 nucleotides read TGTGCCAGCGACCGGACAGGGGGGAACACTGAAGCTTTCTTT. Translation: CASDRTGGNTEAFF.

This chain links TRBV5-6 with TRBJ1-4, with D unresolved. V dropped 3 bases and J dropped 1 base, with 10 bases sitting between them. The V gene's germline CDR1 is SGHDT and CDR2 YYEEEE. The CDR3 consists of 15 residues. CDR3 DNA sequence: TGTGCCAGCAGCTATGGACTGAAAACTAATGAAAAACTGTTTTTT. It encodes CASSYGLKTNEKLFF. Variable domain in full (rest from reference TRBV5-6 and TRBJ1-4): DAGVTQSPTHLIKTRGQQVTLRCSPKSGHDTVSWYQQALGQGPQFIFQYYEEEERQRGNFPDRFSGHQFPNYSSELNVNALLLGDSALYLCASSYGLKTNEKLFFGSGTQLSVL.

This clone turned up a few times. CDR3 loop: CASSQSSQQGETQYF. CDR3 bases: TGCGCCAGCAGTCAATCGTCCCAGCAGGGGGAGACCCAGTACTTC. The rearrangement links TRBV23-1 to TRBJ2-5, with D maybe TRBD1 (6 bases). TRBV23-1 is treated as an ORF (open reading frame) with a function not yet certain. V lost 0 bases to trimming and J lost 5 bases, with 13 bases between them. The CDR3 contains 15 residues.

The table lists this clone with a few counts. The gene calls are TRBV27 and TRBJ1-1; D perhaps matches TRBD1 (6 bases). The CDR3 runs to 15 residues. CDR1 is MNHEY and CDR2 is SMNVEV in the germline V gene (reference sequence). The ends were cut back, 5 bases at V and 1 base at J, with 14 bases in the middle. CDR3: CASSPETGSNTEAFF. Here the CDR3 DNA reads TGTGCCAGCAGTCCGGAGACAGGCTCGAACACTGAAGCTTTCTTT.

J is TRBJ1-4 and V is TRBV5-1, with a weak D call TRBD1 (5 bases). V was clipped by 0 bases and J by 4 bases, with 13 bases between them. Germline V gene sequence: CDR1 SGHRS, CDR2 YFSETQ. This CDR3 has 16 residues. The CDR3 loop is CASSLEGRAYNEKLFF. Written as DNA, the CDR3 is TGCGCCAGCAGCTTGGAAGGCAGGGCCTATAATGAAAAACTGTTTTTT.

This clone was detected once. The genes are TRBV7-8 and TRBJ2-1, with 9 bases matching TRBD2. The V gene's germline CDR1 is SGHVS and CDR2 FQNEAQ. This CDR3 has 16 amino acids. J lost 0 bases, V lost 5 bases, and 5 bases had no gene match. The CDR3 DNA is TGTGCCAGCAGCCCTTATAGCGGGAGCTCCTACAATGAGCAGTTCTTC. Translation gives CASSPYSGSSYNEQFF.

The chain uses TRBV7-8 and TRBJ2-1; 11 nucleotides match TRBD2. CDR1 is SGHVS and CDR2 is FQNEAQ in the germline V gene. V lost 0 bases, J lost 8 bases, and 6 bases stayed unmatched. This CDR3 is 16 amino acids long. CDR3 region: CASSLAASGGRYEQFF. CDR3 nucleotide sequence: TGTGCCAGCAGCTTAGCGGCTAGCGGGGGGAGGTATGAGCAGTTCTTC.

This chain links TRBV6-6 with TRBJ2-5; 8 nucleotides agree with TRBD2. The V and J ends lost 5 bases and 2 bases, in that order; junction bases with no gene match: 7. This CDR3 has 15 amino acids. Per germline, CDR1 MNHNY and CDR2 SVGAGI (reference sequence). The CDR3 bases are TGTGCCAGCAGTGCCCCCGGGGGGGGGCAAGAGACCCAGTACTTC. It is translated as CASSAPGGGQETQYF.

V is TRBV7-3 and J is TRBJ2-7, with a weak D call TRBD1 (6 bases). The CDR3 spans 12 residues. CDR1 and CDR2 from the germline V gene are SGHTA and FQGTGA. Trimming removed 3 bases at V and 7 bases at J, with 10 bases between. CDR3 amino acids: CASSFLGGEQYF. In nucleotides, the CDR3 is TGTGCCAGCAGCTTTCTAGGGGGAGAGCAGTACTTC.

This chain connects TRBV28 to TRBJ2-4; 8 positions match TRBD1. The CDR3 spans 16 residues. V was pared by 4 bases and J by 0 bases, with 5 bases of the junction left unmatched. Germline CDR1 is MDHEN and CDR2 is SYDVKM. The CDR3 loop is CASSSGGALAKNIQYF. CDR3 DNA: TGTGCCAGCAGTTCAGGGGGCGCCCTAGCCAAAAACATTCAGTACTTC. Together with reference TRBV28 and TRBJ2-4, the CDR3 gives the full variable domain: DVKVTQSSRYLVKRTGEKVFLECVQDMDHENMFWYRQDPGLGLRLIYFSYDVKMKEKGDIPEGYSVSREKKERFSLILESASTNQTSMYLCASSSGGALAKNIQYFGAGTRLSVL.

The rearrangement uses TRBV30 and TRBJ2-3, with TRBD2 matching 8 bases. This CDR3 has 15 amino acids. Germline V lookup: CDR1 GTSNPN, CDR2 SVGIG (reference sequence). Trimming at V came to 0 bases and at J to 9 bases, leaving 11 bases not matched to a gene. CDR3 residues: CAWSVKAARGGTQYF. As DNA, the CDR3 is TGTGCCTGGAGTGTTAAAGCGGCCCGGGGGGGGACGCAGTATTTT.

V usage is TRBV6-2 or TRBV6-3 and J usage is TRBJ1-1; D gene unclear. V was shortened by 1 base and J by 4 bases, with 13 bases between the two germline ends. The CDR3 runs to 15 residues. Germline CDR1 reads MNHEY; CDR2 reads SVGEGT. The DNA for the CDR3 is TGTGCCAGCAGTTACTATCAGGCGGGGAGCACTGAAGCTTTCTTT. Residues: CASSYYQAGSTEAFF.

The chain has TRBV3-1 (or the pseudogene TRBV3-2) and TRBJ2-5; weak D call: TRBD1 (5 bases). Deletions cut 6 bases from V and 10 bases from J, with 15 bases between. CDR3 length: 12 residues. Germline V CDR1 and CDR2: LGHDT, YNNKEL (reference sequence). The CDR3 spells CASSYGQGGQYF. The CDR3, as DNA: TGTGCCAGCAGTTACGGGCAGGGTGGCCAGTACTTC.

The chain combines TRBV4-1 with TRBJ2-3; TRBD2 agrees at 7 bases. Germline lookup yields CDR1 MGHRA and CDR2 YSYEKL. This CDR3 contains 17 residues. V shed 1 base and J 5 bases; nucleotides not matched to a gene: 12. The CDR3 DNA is TGCGCCAGCAGCCAAGTCGTCCAAGGAGGGAGGGGAGATACGCAGTATTTT. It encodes CASSQVVQGGRGDTQYF.

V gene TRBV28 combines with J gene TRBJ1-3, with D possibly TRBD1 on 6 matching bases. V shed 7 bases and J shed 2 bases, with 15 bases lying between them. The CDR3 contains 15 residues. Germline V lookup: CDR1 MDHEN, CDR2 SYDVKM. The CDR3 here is CASIAPRGPGNTIYF. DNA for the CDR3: TGTGCCAGCATCGCCCCCAGGGGACCTGGAAACACCATATATTTT.

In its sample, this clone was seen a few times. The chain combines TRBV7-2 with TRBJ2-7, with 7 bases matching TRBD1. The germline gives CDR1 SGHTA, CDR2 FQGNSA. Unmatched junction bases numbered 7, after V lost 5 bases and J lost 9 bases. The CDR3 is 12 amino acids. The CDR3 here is CASSVQGWGQYF. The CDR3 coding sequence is TGTGCCAGCAGCGTACAGGGGTGGGGGCAGTACTTC.

The chain's CDR3 is CASTRTEDSPLHF. CDR3 nucleotides: TGTGCCAGCACCAGGACTGAGGATTCACCCCTCCACTTT. The chain couples TRBV9 to TRBJ1-6, with D unclear. V was pared by 6 bases and J by 8 bases, with 12 bases between. The CDR3 length is 13 residues. In germline, CDR1 is SGDLS, CDR2 YYNGEE.

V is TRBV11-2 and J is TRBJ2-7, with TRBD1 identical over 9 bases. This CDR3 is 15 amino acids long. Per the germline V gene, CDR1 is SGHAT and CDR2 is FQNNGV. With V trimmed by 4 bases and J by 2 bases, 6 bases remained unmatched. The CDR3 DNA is TGTGCCAGCAGCTCCGGGACAGGGTACACCTACGAGCAGTACTTC. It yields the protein CASSSGTGYTYEQYF.

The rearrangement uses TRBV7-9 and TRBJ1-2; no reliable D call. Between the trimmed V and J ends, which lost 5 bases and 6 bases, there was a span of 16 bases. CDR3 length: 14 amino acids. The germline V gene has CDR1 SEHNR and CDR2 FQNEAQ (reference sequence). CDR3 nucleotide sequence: TGTGCCAGCAGCCCCGGTTTGACAACTGATGGCTACACCTTC. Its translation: CASSPGLTTDGYTF.

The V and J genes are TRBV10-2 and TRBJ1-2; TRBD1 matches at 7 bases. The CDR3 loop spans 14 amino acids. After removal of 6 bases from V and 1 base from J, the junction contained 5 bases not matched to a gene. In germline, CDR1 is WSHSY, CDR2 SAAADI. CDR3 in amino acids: CASRGTAINYGYTF. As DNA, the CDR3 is TGCGCCAGCAGGGGGACAGCTATTAACTATGGCTACACCTTC.

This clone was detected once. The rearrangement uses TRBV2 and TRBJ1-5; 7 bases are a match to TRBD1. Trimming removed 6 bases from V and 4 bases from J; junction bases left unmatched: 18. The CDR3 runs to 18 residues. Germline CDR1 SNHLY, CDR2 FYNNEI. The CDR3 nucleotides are TGTGCCAGCAGCTTACTCGGGGCGACAGGGTGGTTAAATCAGCCCCAGCATTTT. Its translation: CASSLLGATGWLNQPQHF.

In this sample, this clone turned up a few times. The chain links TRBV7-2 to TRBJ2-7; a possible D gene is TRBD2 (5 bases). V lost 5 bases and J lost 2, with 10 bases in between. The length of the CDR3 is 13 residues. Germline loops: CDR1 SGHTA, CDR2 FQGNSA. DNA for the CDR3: TGTGCCAGCAGCCGTAGCGTGACCTACGAGCAGTACTTC. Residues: CASSRSVTYEQYF.

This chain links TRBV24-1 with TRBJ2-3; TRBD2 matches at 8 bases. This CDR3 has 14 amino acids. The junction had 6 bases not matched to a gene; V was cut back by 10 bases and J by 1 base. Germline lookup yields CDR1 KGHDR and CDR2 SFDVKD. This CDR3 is CATSDSGGTDTQYF. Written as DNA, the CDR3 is TGTGCCACTTCCGATAGCGGGGGCACAGATACGCAGTATTTT.

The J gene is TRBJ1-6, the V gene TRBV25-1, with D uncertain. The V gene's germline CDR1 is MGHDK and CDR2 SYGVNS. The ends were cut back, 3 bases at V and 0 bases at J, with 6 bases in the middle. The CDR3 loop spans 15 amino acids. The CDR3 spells CASSDGDSYNSPLHF. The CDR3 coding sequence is TGTGCCAGCAGTGACGGAGACTCCTATAATTCACCCCTCCACTTT.

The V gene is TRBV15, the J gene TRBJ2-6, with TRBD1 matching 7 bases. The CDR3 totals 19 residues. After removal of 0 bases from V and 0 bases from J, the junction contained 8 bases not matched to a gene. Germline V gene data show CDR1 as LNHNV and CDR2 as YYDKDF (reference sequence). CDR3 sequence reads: CATSRDSTGPRSGANVLTF. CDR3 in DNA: TGTGCCACCAGCAGAGATTCGACAGGGCCCCGCTCTGGGGCCAACGTCCTGACTTTC.

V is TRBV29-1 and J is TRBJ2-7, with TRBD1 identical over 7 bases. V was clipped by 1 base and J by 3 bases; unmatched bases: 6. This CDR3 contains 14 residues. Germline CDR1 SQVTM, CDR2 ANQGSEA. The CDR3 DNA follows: TGCAGCGTTGAAGTACACAGGGGAAACTACGAGCAGTACTTC. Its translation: CSVEVHRGNYEQYF.

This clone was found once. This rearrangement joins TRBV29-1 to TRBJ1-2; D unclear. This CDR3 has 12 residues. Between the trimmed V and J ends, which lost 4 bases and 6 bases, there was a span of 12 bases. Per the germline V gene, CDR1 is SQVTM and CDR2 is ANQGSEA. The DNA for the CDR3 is TGCAGCGTTGGAGGGCCAGTGGATGGCTACACCTTC. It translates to CSVGGPVDGYTF.

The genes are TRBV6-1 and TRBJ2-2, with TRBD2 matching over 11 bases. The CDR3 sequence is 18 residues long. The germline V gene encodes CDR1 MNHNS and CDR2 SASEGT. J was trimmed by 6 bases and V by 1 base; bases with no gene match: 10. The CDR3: CASSEVGRGLAVPGELFF. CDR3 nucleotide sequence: TGTGCCAGCAGTGAAGTTGGAAGGGGACTAGCGGTACCCGGGGAGCTGTTTTTT.

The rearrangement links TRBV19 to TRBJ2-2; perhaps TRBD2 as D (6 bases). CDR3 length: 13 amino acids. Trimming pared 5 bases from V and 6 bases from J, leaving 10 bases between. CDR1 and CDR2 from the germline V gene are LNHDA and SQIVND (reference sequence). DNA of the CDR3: TGTGCCAGTAGTCCACTAGCACCCGGGGAGCTGTTTTTT. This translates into CASSPLAPGELFF.

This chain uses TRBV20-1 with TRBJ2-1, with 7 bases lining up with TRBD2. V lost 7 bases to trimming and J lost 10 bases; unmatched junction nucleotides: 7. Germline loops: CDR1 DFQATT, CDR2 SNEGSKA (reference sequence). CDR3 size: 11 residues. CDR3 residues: CSVLGLQEQFF. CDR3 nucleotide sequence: TGCAGTGTACTGGGACTACAAGAGCAGTTCTTC.